This record covers a single T cell receptor beta chain. Its target is unknown. Other DNA sequences in the sample encode the same CDR3. Germline V CDR1 and CDR2: SGHRS, YFSETQ. Deletions cut 0 bases from V and 0 bases from J, with 6 bases between. The CDR3 spans 14 residues. The sample belongs to a study of shared clonotypes between healthy human individuals. On the study more broadly: The cohort had two women and a few men, ages 18 to 49. Study conclusions and caveats: The rarefaction results pointed to incomplete sorted-subset sequencing despite large depth. Sampling covered blood only; tissue repertoires likely differ.

Sequencing was performed with immunoSEQ multiplex PCR; in TCRdb, only in-frame clones are kept and a portion is missing. This repertoire shows some 1.5 million clones, about 96% found once; its top ten account for roughly 1.2%. Memory CD4+ cells were the fraction left after CD45RA+ naive selection. The sequenced material came from naive CD4+ T cells sorted from blood. Regarding subset: CD45RA+ positively selected. This receptor was obtained from a man aged 25 to 45 in good health. This chain uses TRBV5-1 with TRBJ1-1, with unresolved D. CDR3 nucleotide sequence: TGCGCCAGCAGCTTGGGGGGTTTGAACACTGAAGCTTTCTTT. This translates into CASSLGGLNTEAFF.